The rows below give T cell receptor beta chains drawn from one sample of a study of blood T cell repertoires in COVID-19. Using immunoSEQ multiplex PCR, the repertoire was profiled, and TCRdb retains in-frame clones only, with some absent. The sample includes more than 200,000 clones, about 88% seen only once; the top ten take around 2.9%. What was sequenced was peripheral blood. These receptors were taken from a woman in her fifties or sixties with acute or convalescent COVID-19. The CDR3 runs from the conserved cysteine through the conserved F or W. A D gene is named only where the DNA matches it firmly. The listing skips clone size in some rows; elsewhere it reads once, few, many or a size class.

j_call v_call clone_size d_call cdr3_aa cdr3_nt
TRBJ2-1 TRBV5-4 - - CASSLSGPLNDNEQFF TGTGCCAGCAGCCTGAGCGGCCCACTAAACGACAATGAGCAGTTCTTC
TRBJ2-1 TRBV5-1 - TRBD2 CASSSSGSGTYNEQFF TGCGCCAGCAGCTCCTCGGGTAGCGGGACCTACAATGAGCAGTTCTTC
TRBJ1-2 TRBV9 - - CASSVAGGANAPNYGYTF TGTGCCAGCAGCGTAGCTGGTGGGGCTAACGCCCCAAACTATGGCTACACCTTC
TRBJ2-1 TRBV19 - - CASSFRHDSYNEQFF TGTGCCAGTAGTTTTCGCCATGACTCTTACAATGAGCAGTTCTTC
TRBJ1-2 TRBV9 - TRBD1 CASSVVGTGGIGYTF TGTGCCAGCAGCGTAGTGGGCACAGGGGGCATCGGCTACACCTTC
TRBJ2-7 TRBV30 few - CAWSPGTTTYEQYF TGTGCCTGGAGTCCCGGGACAACAACCTACGAGCAGTACTTC
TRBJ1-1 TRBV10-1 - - CASSEWGVNTEAFF TGCGCCAGCAGTGAGTGGGGGGTGAACACTGAAGCTTTCTTT
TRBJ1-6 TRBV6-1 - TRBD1 CASSEAGGQSNNSPLHF TGTGCCAGCAGTGAAGCAGGGGGACAGTCAAATAATTCACCCCTCCACTTT
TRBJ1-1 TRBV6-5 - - CASKRQRNTEAFF TGTGCCAGCAAACGACAGAGGAACACTGAAGCTTTCTTT
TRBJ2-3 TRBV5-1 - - CASSYRSGTPGTQYF TGCGCCAGCAGCTATAGATCCGGGACACCGGGGACGCAGTATTTT
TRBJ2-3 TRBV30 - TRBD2 CAWTNKRGVGTDTQYF TGTGCCTGGACAAATAAGCGGGGGGTAGGCACAGATACGCAGTATTTT
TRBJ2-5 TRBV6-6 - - CAGRSGLQETQYF TGTGCCGGAAGATCAGGGCTACAAGAGACCCAGTACTTC
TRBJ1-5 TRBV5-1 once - CASSLGGRINQPQHF TGCGCCAGCAGCTTGGGGGGCAGAATCAATCAGCCCCAGCATTTT
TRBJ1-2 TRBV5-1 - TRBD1 CASSLVTGVLYGYTF TGCGCCAGCAGCTTGGTCACAGGGGTCCTCTATGGCTACACCTTC
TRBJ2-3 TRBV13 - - CASTGATDTQYF TGTGCCAGCACAGGGGCCACAGATACGCAGTATTTT
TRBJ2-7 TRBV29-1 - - CSAETGFYEQYF TGCAGCGCAGAAACAGGGTTCTACGAGCAGTACTTC
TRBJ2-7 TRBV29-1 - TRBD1 CSVEVLYRGRSYEQYF TGCAGCGTTGAAGTTCTTTACAGGGGAAGGTCCTACGAGCAGTACTTC
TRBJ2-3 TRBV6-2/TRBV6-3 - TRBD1 CASSYPGTGVRSADTQYF TGTGCCAGCAGTTACCCGGGGACAGGGGTCCGTAGCGCAGATACGCAGTATTTT
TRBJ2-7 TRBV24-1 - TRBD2 CATSDSVAGAWGEQYF TGTGCCACCAGTGATTCGGTAGCGGGGGCCTGGGGGGAGCAGTACTTC
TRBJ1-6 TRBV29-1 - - CSVEVGTALHF TGCAGCGTTGAAGTCGGAACAGCCTTACACTTT
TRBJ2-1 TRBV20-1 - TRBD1 CSASFSGRGYNEQFF TGCAGTGCTAGTTTCTCAGGCAGGGGGTACAATGAGCAGTTCTTC
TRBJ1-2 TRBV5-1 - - CASSLTANYGYTF TGCGCCAGCAGTCTTACAGCTAACTATGGCTACACCTTC
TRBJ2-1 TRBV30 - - CAWRPSSYNEQFF TGTGCCTGGAGACCTAGCTCCTACAATGAGCAGTTCTTC
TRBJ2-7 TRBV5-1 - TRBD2 CASSPGLPRVAGSYEQYF TGCGCCAGCAGTCCGGGACTCCCCAGGGTAGCGGGAAGTTACGAGCAGTACTTC
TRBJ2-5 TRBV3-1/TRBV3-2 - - CASSQDQALPQYF TGTGCCAGCAGCCAAGACCAGGCTTTACCCCAGTACTTC
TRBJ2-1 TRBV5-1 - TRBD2 CASSLFGSGRINEQFF TGCGCCAGCAGCTTGTTTGGTAGCGGGAGGATAAATGAGCAGTTCTTC
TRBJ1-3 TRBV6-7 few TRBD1 CASRLPTGGSDTIYF TGTGCCAGCAGGCTCCCTACAGGGGGGTCGGACACCATATATTTT
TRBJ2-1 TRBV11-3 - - CASSLDLNSYNEQFF TGTGCCAGCAGCTTAGACCTTAACTCCTACAATGAGCAGTTCTTC
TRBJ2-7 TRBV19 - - CASRMRTDGEQYF TGTGCCAGTAGGATGAGGACAGACGGCGAGCAGTACTTC
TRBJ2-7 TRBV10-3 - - CAISKDTYEQYF TGTGCCATCTCGAAGGACACCTACGAGCAGTACTTC
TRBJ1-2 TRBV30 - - CAWSLGGGYYGYTF TGTGCCTGGAGTCTGGGCGGGGGCTACTATGGCTACACCTTC